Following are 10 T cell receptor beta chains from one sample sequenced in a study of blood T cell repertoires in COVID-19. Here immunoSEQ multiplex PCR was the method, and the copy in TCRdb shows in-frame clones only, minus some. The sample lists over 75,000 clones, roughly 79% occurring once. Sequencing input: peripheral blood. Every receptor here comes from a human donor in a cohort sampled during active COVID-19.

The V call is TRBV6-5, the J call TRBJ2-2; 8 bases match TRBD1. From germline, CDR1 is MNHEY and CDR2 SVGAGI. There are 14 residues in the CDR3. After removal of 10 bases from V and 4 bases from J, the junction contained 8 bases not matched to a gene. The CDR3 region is CATRGRPVTGELFF. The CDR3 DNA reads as TGTGCCACCAGGGGGCGCCCGGTCACCGGGGAGCTGTTTTTT.

The CDR3 nucleotides read TGTGCCAGCAGCTCTGGGGGGGCAGGCGAGCAGTACTTC. Its protein is CASSSGGAGEQYF. V usage is TRBV7-3 and J usage is TRBJ2-7, with a tentative D call TRBD2 (7 bases). V was pared by 4 bases and J by 6 bases, with 13 bases between. CDR3 size: 13 residues. Germline assignment: CDR1 SGHTA and CDR2 FQGTGA.

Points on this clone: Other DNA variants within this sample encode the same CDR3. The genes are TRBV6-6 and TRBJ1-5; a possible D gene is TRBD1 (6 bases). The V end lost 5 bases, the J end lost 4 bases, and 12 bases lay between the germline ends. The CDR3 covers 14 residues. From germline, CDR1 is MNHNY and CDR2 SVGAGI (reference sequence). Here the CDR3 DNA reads TGTGCCAGCAGTCCGGACAGAGTTAATCAGCCCCAGCATTTT. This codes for CASSPDRVNQPQHF.

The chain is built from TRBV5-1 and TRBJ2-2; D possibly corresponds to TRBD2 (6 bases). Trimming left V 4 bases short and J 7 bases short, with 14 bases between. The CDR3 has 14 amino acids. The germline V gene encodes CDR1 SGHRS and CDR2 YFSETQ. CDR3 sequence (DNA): TGCGCCAGCAGCGGCGGACTAAATGGCGGGGAGCTGTTTTTT. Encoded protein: CASSGGLNGGELFF.

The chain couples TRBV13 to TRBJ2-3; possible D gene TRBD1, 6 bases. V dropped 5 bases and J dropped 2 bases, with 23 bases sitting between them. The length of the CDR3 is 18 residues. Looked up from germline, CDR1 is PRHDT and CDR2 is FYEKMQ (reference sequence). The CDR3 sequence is CASSPRRRGMGATDTQYF. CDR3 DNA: TGTGCCAGCAGCCCAAGACGTCGGGGAATGGGGGCCACAGATACGCAGTATTTT.

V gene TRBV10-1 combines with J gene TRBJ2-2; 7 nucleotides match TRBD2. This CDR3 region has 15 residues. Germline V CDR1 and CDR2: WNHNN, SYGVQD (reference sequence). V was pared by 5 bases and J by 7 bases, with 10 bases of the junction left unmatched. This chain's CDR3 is CASSNVGGGIGELFF. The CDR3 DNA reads TGCGCCAGCAGTAATGTTGGCGGGGGTATCGGGGAGCTGTTTTTT.

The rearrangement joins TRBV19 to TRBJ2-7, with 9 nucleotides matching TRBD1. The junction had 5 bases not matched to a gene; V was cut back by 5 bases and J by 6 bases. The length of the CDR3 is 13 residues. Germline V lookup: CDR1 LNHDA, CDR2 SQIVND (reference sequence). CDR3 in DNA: TGTGCCAGTAGTTCGGGACAGGGAACCGAGCAGTACTTC. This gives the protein CASSSGQGTEQYF.

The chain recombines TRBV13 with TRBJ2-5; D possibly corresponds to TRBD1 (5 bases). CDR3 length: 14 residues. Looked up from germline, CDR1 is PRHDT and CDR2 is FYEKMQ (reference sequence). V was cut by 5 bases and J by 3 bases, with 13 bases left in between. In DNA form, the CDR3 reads TGTGCCAGCAGCCTTAAAGGACATGAAGAGACCCAGTACTTC. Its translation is CASSLKGHEETQYF.

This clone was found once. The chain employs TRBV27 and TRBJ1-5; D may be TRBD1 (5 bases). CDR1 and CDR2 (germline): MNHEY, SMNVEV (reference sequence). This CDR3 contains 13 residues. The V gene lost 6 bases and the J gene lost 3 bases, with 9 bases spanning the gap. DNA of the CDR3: TGTGCCAGCAGGAAGACAGACAATCAGCCCCAGCATTTT. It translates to CASRKTDNQPQHF.

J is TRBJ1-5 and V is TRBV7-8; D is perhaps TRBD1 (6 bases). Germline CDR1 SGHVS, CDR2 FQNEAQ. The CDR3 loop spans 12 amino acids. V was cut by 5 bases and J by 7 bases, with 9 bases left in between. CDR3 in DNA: TGTGCCAGCAGCGTCCAGGGGCAGCCCCAGCATTTT. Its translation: CASSVQGQPQHF.